Sequencing of this T cell receptor beta chain was carried out in a study of blood T cell repertoires in COVID-19. Study-level information: From the United States, Italy and Spain came samples of acute and convalescent COVID-19.

Germline V CDR1 and CDR2: SGHTA, FQGTGA. The CDR3 is 14 amino acids. Trimming removed 3 bases at V and 5 bases at J, with 13 bases between. TCRdb's table, derived via immunoSEQ multiplex PCR, lists solely in-frame clones and lacks some. The sample has 150,000 to 250,000 clones, about four fifths seen once. Cohort assignment relied on participant-reported clinical history. Donors of Cohort 3 who recovered were those that had two negative PCRs, clearance, or symptom resolution. The sequenced material came from PBMCs or T cells enriched from blood (not recorded which). The receptor comes from a man aged 35 to 55 who had recovered from COVID-19. The chain recombines TRBV7-3 with TRBJ1-1; no clear D. CDR3 protein: CASSFRGGKTEAFF. The CDR3 region has the DNA TGTGCCAGCAGCTTCCGTGGAGGGAAAACTGAAGCTTTCTTT.